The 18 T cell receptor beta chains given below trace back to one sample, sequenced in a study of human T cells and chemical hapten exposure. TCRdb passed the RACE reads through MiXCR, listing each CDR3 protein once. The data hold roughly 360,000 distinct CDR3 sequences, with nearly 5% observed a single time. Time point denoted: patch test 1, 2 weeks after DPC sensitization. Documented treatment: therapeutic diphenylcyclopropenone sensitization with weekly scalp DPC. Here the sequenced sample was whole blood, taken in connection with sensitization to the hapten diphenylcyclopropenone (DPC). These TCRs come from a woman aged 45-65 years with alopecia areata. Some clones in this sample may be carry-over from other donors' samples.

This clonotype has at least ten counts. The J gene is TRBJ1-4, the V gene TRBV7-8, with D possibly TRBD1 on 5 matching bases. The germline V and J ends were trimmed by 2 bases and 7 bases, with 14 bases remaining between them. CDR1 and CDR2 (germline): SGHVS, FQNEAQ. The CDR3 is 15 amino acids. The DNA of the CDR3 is TGTGCCAGCAGCTTACTCAGCAGGGAGACTGAAAAACTGTTTTTT. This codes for CASSLLSRETEKLFF.

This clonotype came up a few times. The CDR3 DNA follows: TGTGCCAGTTCTCCCACAGGGTCCTTCAAGGGCTACACCTTC. Translated: CASSPTGSFKGYTF. V and J are TRBV2 and TRBJ1-2; perhaps TRBD1 as D (6 bases). Germline values: CDR1 SNHLY, CDR2 FYNNEI. Trimming took off 9 bases at V and 8 bases at J, with 22 bases between the two ends. There are 14 residues in the CDR3. Full variable domain (outside the CDR3, taken from reference TRBV2 and TRBJ1-2): EPEVTQTPSHQVTQMGQEVILRCVPISNHLYFYWYRQILGQKVEFLVSFYNNEISEKSEIFDDQFSVERPDGSNFTLKIRSTKLEDSAMYFCASSPTGSFKGYTFGSGTRLTVV.

Here the CDR3 reads CASSQGGTGFYTDTQYF. In DNA form, the CDR3 reads TGTGCCAGCAGCCAAGGAGGGACCGGGTTTTACACAGATACGCAGTATTTT. This chain uses TRBV3-1 with TRBJ2-3; either TRBD1 or TRBD2 may supply D (5 bases each). CDR3 length: 17 amino acids. Trimming removed 1 base at V and 2 bases at J, with 16 bases between. Germline assignment: CDR1 LGHDT and CDR2 YNNKEL (reference sequence).

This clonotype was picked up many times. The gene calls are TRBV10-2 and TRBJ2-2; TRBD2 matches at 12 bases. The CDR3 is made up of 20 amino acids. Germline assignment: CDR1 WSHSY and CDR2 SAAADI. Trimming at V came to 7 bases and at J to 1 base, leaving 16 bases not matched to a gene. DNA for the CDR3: TGCGCCAGCACCCTGGTTCTGACTAGCGGGAGATTCGGGAACACCGGGGAGCTGTTTTTT. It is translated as CASTLVLTSGRFGNTGELFF.

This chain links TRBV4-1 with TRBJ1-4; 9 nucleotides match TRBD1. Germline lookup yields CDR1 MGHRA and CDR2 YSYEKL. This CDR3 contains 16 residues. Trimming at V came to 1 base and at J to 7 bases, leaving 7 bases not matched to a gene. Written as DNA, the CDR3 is TGCGCCAGCAGCCAAGCCTGGACAGGGGCCGTTGAAAAACTGTTTTTT. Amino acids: CASSQAWTGAVEKLFF.

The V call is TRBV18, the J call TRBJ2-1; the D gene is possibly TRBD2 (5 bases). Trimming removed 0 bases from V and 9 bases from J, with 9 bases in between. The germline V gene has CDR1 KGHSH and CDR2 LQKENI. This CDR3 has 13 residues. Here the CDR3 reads CASSPPGDVEQFF. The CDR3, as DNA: TGTGCCAGCTCACCACCGGGAGATGTTGAGCAGTTCTTC.

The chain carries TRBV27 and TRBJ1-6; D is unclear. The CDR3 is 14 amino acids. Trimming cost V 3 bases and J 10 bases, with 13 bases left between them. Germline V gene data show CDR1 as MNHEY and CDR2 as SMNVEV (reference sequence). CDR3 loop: CASSFETPSSPLHF. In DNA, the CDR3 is TGTGCCAGCAGTTTCGAGACCCCTTCCTCACCCCTCCACTTT.

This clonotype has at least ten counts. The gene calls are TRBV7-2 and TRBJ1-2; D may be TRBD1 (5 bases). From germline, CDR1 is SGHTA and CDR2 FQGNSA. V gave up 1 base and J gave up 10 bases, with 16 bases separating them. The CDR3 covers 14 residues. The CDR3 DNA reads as TGTGCCAGCAGCTTAGACCGGCCAGAAGGGGACTACACCTTC. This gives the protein CASSLDRPEGDYTF.

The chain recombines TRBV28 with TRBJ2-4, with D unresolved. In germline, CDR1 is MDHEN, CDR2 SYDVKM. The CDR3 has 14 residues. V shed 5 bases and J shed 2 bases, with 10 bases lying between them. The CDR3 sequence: CASSATRSKNIQYF. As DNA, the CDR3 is TGTGCCAGCAGTGCTACCAGATCCAAAAACATTCAGTACTTC.

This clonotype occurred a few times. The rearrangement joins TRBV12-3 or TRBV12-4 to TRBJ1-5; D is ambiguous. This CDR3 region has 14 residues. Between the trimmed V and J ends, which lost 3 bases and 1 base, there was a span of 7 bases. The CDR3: CASSFDASNQPQHF. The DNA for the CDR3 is TGTGCCAGCAGTTTTGACGCGAGCAATCAGCCCCAGCATTTT.

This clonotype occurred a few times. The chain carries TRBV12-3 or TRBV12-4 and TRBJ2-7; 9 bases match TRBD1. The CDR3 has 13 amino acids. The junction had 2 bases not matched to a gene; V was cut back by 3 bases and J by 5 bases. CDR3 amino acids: CASSFRTGDEQYF. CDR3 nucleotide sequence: TGTGCCAGCAGTTTTCGGACAGGGGACGAGCAGTACTTC.

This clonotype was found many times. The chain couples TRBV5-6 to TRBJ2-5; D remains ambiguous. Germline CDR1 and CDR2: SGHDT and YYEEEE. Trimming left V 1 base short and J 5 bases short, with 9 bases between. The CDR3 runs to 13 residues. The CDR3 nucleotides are TGTGCCAGCAGCTTGAGGAACGGCGAGACCCAGTACTTC. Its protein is CASSLRNGETQYF.

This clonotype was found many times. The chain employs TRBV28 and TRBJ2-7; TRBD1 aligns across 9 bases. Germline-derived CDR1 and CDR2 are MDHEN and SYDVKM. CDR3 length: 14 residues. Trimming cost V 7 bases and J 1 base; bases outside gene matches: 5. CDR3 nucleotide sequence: TGTGCCAGCACCCAACAGGGGGCATCCTACGAGCAGTACTTC. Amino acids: CASTQQGASYEQYF.

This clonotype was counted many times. The CDR3 DNA sequence: TGTGCCAGCAGCAAAGCCTCACAGGGGGCTGGAGATGAGCAGTTCTTC. Protein: CASSKASQGAGDEQFF. The chain links TRBV21-1 to TRBJ2-1; the table assigns TRBD1, which was not confirmed against the DNA. TRBV21-1 is an annotated pseudogene. The CDR3 runs 16 residues.

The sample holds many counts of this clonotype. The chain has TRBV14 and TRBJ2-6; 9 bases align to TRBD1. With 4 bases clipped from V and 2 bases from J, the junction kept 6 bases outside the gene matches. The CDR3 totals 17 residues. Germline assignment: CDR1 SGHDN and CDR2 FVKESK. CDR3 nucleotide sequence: TGTGCCAGCAGCCCAGACAGGGGGGAACCTGGGGCCAACGTCCTGACTTTC. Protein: CASSPDRGEPGANVLTF.

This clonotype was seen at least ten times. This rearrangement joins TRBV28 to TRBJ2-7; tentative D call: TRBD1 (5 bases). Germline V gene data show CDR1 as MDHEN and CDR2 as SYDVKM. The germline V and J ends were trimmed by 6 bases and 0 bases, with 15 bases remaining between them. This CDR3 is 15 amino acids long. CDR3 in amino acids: CASRPRTTFSYEQYF. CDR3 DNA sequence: TGTGCCAGCAGGCCGAGGACAACCTTCTCCTACGAGCAGTACTTC.

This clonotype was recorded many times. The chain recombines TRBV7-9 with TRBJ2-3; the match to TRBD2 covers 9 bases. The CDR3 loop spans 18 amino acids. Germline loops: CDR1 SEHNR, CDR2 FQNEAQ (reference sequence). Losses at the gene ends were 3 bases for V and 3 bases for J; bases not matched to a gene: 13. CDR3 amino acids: CASSFPQAREGLTDTQYF. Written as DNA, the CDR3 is TGTGCCAGCAGCTTTCCTCAGGCGCGGGAGGGCTTGACAGATACGCAGTATTTT. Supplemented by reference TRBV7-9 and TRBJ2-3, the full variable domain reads DTGVSQNPRHKITKRGQNVTFRCDPISEHNRLYWYRQTLGQGPEFLTYFQNEAQLEKSRLLSDRFSAERPKGSFSTLEIQRTEQGDSAMYLCASSFPQAREGLTDTQYFGPGTRLTVL.

The CDR3 is CASSRLGGLFLQQYF. The CDR3 nucleotides are TGTGCCAGCAGCCGCCTTGGGGGACTTTTTCTTCAGCAGTACTTC. The rearrangement uses TRBV11-2 and TRBJ2-7; tentative D call: TRBD2 (6 bases). The V end lost 5 bases, the J end lost 8 bases, and 22 bases lay between the germline ends. Germline CDR1 reads SGHAT; CDR2 reads FQNNGV. CDR3 length: 15 amino acids.